This TCR beta chain was identified during a study of blood T cell repertoires in COVID-19. At the level of the study: Acute and convalescent COVID-19 specimens originated in the United States, Italy and Spain. Sample material is recorded as cDNA or gDNA derived from T cells, B-cell-depleted T cells, or PBMCs.

In the original analysis: Estimated nucleated cell counts came from reference gene primer amplification. Profiled with immunoSEQ multiplex PCR; TCRdb holds only in-frame clones, not every one. For V, J and clone size, that table is used; D and trimming come from the DNA. Of 200,000 to 250,000 clones listed, roughly 92% are singletons. Germline V gene lookup returns CDR1 KGHSH and CDR2 LQKENI. The CDR3 consists of 15 residues. V shed 3 bases and J shed 2 bases, with 14 bases lying between them. Seattle's enrolled individuals joined amid active infection and were then monitored longitudinally. Sequencing input: peripheral blood. The sequence came from a man aged 55 to 70 with COVID-19, enrolled during active disease. The chain employs TRBV18 and TRBJ2-7, with D perhaps TRBD1 (6 bases). CDR3 in amino acids: CASSPLDRSAYEQYF. CDR3 nucleotide sequence: TGTGCCAGCTCACCGCTTGACAGGTCCGCCTACGAGCAGTACTTC.